This passage covers 5 T cell receptor beta chains from one sample sequenced in a study of T cell responses to AZD1222 COVID-19 vaccine. The method was immunoSEQ multiplex PCR; TCRdb's version includes in-frame clones alone and lacks a portion of them. This table has approximately 90,000 clones, more than 90% appearing once. The sequencing used peripheral blood, collected on day 0 of AZD1222 vaccination. These receptors came from an adult in good health.

The chain is built from TRBV11-2 and TRBJ1-2, with D possibly matching TRBD1 (6 bases). The V gene's germline CDR1 is SGHAT and CDR2 FQNNGV. The CDR3 loop spans 15 amino acids. Between the trimmed V and J ends, which lost 2 bases and 2 bases, there was a span of 12 bases. The chain's CDR3 is CASSLYQGWNYGYTF. The CDR3 DNA reads as TGTGCCAGCAGCTTATACCAGGGGTGGAACTATGGCTACACCTTC.

The chain combines TRBV9 with TRBJ2-7, with 9 bases matching TRBD1. CDR1 SGDLS and CDR2 YYNGEE come from the germline V gene. CDR3 size: 15 residues. J was trimmed by 2 bases and V by 2 bases; bases with no gene match: 5. CDR3 region: CASSVGQGATYEQYF. For the CDR3, the DNA is TGTGCCAGCAGCGTGGGACAGGGCGCTACCTACGAGCAGTACTTC.

The chain is built from TRBV7-9 and TRBJ1-2; perhaps TRBD1 as D (6 bases). V lost 2 bases and J lost 6, with 10 bases in between. Per germline, CDR1 SEHNR and CDR2 FQNEAQ (reference sequence). The CDR3 is 13 residues long. The CDR3, as DNA: TGTGCCAGCAGCTTATCACAGGGAGATGGCTACACCTTC. This gives the protein CASSLSQGDGYTF.

The gene calls are TRBV7-2 and TRBJ2-3, with 7 bases matching TRBD1. CDR1 SGHTA and CDR2 FQGNSA come from the germline V gene. This CDR3 spans 14 amino acids. V trimming: 5 bases; J trimming: 6 bases; junction bases outside the gene matches: 8. CDR3 DNA: TGTGCCAGCAGCACTCAGACAGGGATGGATACGCAGTATTTT. Translation: CASSTQTGMDTQYF.

V gene TRBV5-5 combines with J gene TRBJ2-4; D gene uncertain. Trimming left V 3 bases short and J 5 bases short, with 9 bases between. Germline CDR1 reads SGHKS; CDR2 reads YYEKEE (reference sequence). CDR3 length: 13 residues. DNA of the CDR3: TGTGCCAGCAGCTCAGGCCCTGAAAACATTCAGTACTTC. Encoded protein: CASSSGPENIQYF.